The rows below give T cell receptor beta chains drawn from one sample of a study of cytomegalovirus exposure and HLA in healthy donors. Assay used: immunoSEQ multiplex PCR; TCRdb lists only in-frame clones, some missing. The data show under 200,000 clones, 86% seen once. Sequencing was performed on PBMCs. The receptors were gathered from a woman in her thirties in good health and CMV-seronegative. Each CDR3 is given with its conserved first and last residue. A D gene is named only where the DNA matches it firmly. Clone size is given for some rows only: seen once, a few or many times, or a class if the clone is expanded.

V	J	D	size	CDR3	DNA
TRBV5-5	TRBJ2-7	.	.	CASSLATGSEQYF	TGTGCCAGCAGCTTGGCTACAGGGAGTGAGCAGTACTTC
TRBV5-1	TRBJ2-1	TRBD2	.	CASSLVGTSGNEQFF	TGCGCCAGCAGCTTGGTTGGGACTAGCGGAAATGAGCAGTTCTTC
TRBV25-1	TRBJ1-2	TRBD1	few	CASSGQGLRGYTF	TGTGCCAGCAGTGGACAGGGGTTGCGCGGCTACACCTTC
TRBV5-5	TRBJ2-3	.	once	CASSLRMAATDTQYF	TGTGCCAGCAGCTTACGAATGGCGGCCACAGATACGCAGTATTTT
TRBV19	TRBJ2-4	.	.	CASSIGDAASIQYF	TGTGCCAGTAGTATTGGGGACGCAGCGAGCATTCAGTACTTC
TRBV2	TRBJ2-5	.	.	CASSVARDTQETQYF	TGTGCCAGCAGTGTTGCCCGGGACACACAAGAGACCCAGTACTTC
TRBV29-1	TRBJ2-2	.	few	CSVEDRQELFF	TGCAGCGTTGAAGATCGGCAGGAGCTGTTTTTT
TRBV11-2	TRBJ1-2	.	.	CASSLYSGRDGYTF	TGTGCCAGCAGCTTATATTCGGGTAGGGATGGCTACACCTTC
TRBV27	TRBJ2-1	.	.	CASGNLSSYNEQFF	TGTGCCAGCGGAAACTTAAGTTCCTACAATGAGCAGTTCTTC
TRBV7-9	TRBJ2-1	TRBD2	once	CASSGTGTSGTYNEQFF	TGTGCCAGCAGCGGGACCGGGACTAGCGGGACTTACAATGAGCAGTTCTTC
TRBV27	TRBJ1-1	.	.	CASSFGGVTEAFF	TGTGCCAGCAGTTTTGGGGGAGTCACTGAAGCTTTCTTT
TRBV4-2	TRBJ2-3	TRBD2	once	CASSPTSVSTDTQYF	TGTGCCAGCAGCCCGACTAGCGTTTCGACAGATACGCAGTATTTT
TRBV10-3	TRBJ1-2	TRBD1	.	CAISEPSGGVENGYTF	TGTGCCATCAGTGAGCCTTCAGGGGGAGTAGAAAATGGCTACACCTTC
TRBV6-5	TRBJ1-1	.	.	CASSSVRGGTEAFF	TGTGCCAGCAGTTCGGTGAGGGGGGGGACTGAAGCTTTCTTT
TRBV12-2	TRBJ2-7	.	few	CASRLESEQVYEQYF	TGTGCAAGTCGCTTAGAGAGTGAACAGGTGTACGAGCAGTACTTC
TRBV5-1	TRBJ2-7	TRBD1	.	CASSPDLRDRGISVAYEQYF	TGCGCCAGCAGCCCAGATCTTAGGGACAGGGGGATTAGCGTGGCCTACGAGCAGTACTTC
TRBV21-1	TRBJ2-7	.	.	CASSTVGGGHYEQYF	TGTGCCAGCAGCACCGTCGGTGGGGGACACTACGAGCAGTACTTC
TRBV15	TRBJ2-7	.	once	CATSRAPGTGYEQYF	TGTGCCACCAGCAGGGCCCCAGGTACGGGCTACGAGCAGTACTTC
TRBV5-3	TRBJ2-7	.	.	CARSGGTRLNYEQYF	TGTGCCAGAAGCGGTGGGACCCGTCTGAACTACGAGCAGTACTTC
TRBV6-5	TRBJ1-4	.	.	CASSYSSRAKLFF	TGTGCCAGCAGTTACTCGAGTAGGGCCAAACTGTTTTTT
TRBV20-1	TRBJ2-7	.	.	CSAEDRYEQYF	TGCAGTGCTGAAGACCGGTACGAGCAGTACTTC
TRBV27	TRBJ2-1	.	.	CASSLSAGHLYNEQFF	TGTGCCAGCAGTTTAAGTGCGGGACACCTTTACAATGAGCAGTTCTTC
TRBV9	TRBJ2-1	.	once	CASSVATGGEQFF	TGTGCCAGCAGCGTAGCTACGGGGGGCGAGCAGTTCTTC
TRBV6-5	TRBJ1-6	.	.	CASRDGRTDNSPLHF	TGTGCCAGCAGGGACGGTCGGACAGATAATTCACCCCTCCACTTT
TRBV5-1	TRBJ2-1	.	.	CASRAPGDYNEQFF	TGCGCCAGCAGGGCCCCGGGGGACTACAATGAGCAGTTCTTC
TRBV7-2	TRBJ2-7	.	once	CASRGPGSYEQYF	TGTGCCAGCAGAGGCCCGGGCTCCTACGAGCAGTACTTC
TRBV30	TRBJ2-2	TRBD2	.	CAWTSGPNTGELFF	TGTGCCTGGACTAGCGGGCCGAACACCGGGGAGCTGTTTTTT
TRBV4-1	TRBJ1-1	TRBD1	.	CASSPQGSEAFF	TGCGCCAGCAGTCCACAGGGGTCTGAAGCTTTCTTT